The clone carrying this T cell receptor beta chain was seen more than once but under ten times. Its antigen is as yet unknown. This sample stems from a study of cytotoxic CD8 clonotypes in ibrutinib-treated CLL. Study-level background: Over 10 relapsed/refractory, roughly 15 treatment-naive; 17 IGHV unmutated. Response samples were obtained once patients had received a median roughly 11 months of treatment, range 6 to 36. Regarding the study as a whole: Sample timing was unmatched between remission and later-progressing patients; lymph nodes unstudied. Public clonotypes, rarely seen, contracted or held steady on treatment.

The CDR3 extends over 14 amino acids. V was trimmed by 4 bases and J by 2 bases, leaving 13 bases between them. Germline loops: CDR1 SGDLS, CDR2 YYNGEE. Measured with immunoSEQ multiplex PCR; TCRdb has only the in-frame clones, and not every one. The sample contains fewer than 400,000 clones, about 61% of which appear only once. The input for sequencing was PBMCs, taken after 36 months of ibrutinib treatment. This sequence joins TRBV9 and TRBJ2-7; D gene ambiguous. The receptor comes from a human donor with chronic lymphocytic leukemia. The CDR3 nucleotides read TGTGCCAGCAGCCCCCAGACACTCGCCTACGAGCAGTACTTC. It specifies CASSPQTLAYEQYF.